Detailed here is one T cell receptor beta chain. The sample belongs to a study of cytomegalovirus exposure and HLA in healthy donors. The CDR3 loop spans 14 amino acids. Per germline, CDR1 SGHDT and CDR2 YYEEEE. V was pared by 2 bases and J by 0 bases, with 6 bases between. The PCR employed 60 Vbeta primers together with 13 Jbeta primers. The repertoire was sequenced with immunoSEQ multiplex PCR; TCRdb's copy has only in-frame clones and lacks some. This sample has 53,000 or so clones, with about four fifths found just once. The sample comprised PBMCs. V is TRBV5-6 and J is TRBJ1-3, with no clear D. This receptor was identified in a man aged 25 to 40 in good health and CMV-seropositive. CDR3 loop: CASSLGGSGNTIYF. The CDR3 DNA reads TGTGCCAGCAGCTTAGGAGGCTCTGGAAACACCATATATTTT.